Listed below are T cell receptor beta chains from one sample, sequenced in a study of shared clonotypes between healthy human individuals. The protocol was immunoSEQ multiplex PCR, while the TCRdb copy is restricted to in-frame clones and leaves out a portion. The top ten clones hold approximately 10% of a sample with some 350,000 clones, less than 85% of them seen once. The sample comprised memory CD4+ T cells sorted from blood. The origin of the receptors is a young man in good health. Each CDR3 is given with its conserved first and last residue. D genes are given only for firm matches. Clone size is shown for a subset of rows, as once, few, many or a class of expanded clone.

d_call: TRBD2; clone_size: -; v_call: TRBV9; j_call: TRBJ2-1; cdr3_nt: TGTGCCAGCAGCGTAGAGGGTAGCGGGGCTAACAATGAGCAGTTCTTC; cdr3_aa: CASSVEGSGANNEQFF
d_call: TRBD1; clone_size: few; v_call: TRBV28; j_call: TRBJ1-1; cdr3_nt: TGTGCCAGCAGTTTACCCGGGACAGACACTGAAGCTTTCTTT; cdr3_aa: CASSLPGTDTEAFF
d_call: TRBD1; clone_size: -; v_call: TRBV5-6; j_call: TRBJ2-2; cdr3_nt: TGTGCCAGCAGCCGGGGACAGGTTTCCGGGGAGCTGTTTTTT; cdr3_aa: CASSRGQVSGELFF
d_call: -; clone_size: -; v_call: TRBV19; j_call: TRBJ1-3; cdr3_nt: TGTGCCACCGATCGGGGGTCCGGAAACACCATATATTTT; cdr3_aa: CATDRGSGNTIYF
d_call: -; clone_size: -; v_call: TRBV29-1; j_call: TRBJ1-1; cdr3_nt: TGCAGCGGACCGGGGCCTCCCCCGGGAACTGAAGCTTTCTTT; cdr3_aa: CSGPGPPPGTEAFF
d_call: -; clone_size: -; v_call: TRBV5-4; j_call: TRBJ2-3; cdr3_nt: TGTGCCAGCAGCTTGGCTCAGGGCAACACAGATACGCAGTATTTT; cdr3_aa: CASSLAQGNTDTQYF
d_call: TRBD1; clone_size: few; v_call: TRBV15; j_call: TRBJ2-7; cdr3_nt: TGTGCCACCAGCAGAGATAAGGGACAGGGTGGGTACGAGCAGTACTTC; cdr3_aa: CATSRDKGQGGYEQYF
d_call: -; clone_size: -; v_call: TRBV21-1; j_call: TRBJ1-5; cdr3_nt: TGTGCCAGCAGCACCCCGGACATCGACAATCAGCCCCAGCATTTT; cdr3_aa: CASSTPDIDNQPQHF
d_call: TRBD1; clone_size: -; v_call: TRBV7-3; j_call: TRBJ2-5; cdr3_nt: TGTGCCAGCAGCCTCTGGGACAGGCGCCAAGAGACCCAGTACTTC; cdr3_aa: CASSLWDRRQETQYF
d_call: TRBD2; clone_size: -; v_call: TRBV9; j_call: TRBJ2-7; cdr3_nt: TGTGCCAGCAGCGTAGCAGATGGGACTAGCGGGGTTTACGAGCAGTACTTC; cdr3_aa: CASSVADGTSGVYEQYF
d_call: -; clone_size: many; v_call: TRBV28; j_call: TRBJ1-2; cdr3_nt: TGTGCCAGCAGTTTTGCCGGGACGGAGGTTCACTACACCTTC; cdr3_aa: CASSFAGTEVHYTF
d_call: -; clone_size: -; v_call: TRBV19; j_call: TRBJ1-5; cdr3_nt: TGTGCCAGTAGGTCGAACCGAATAGGCAATCAGCCCCAGCATTTT; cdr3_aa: CASRSNRIGNQPQHF
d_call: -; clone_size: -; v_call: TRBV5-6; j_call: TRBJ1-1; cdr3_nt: TGTGCCAGCAGCTTGGTGGGGCCGAGGGCAGGGTCTGAAGCTTTCTTT; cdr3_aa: CASSLVGPRAGSEAFF
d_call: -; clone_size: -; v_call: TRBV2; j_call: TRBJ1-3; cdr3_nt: TGTGCCAGCAGTGAAAGAATCGGAAACACCATATATTTT; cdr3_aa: CASSERIGNTIYF
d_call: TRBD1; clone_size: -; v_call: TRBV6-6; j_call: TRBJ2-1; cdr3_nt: TGTGCCAGCAGTTCTCCGACAGGGGGATCCTACAATGAGCAGTTCTTC; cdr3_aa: CASSSPTGGSYNEQFF
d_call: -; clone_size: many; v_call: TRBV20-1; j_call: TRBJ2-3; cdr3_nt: TGCAGTGCTAGAGATCCAGATACGCAGTATTTT; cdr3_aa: CSARDPDTQYF
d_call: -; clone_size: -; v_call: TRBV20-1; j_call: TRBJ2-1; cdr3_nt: TGCAGTGCTAGAGTGACTTACGAGCAGTTCTTC; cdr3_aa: CSARVTYEQFF
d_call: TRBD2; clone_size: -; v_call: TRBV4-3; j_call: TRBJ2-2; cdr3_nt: TGCGCCAGCAGCCAAGAAGGGGTAGCGGGAGTTCTCGGGGAGCTGTTTTTT; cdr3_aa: CASSQEGVAGVLGELFF